The source of this T cell receptor (beta chain) is a study of blood T cell repertoires in COVID-19. Study-wide background: The origin of the acute and convalescent COVID-19 samples was the United States, Italy and Spain.

Some clones are missing from TCRdb's copy, which holds only in-frame ones; the method was immunoSEQ multiplex PCR. The repertoire holds more than 100,000 clones, with roughly 88% as singletons. This TCR derives from a human donor in a cohort sampled during active COVID-19. Specimen: peripheral blood.

The CDR3 protein is CASSPQGIEQFF. CDR3 DNA sequence: TGTGCCAGCAGTCCACAGGGTATTGAGCAGTTCTTC. The gene calls are TRBV6-5 and TRBJ2-1; tentative D call: TRBD1 (6 bases). The CDR3 spans 12 residues. The ends were cut back, 5 bases at V and 9 bases at J, with 11 bases in the middle. Germline V gene lookup returns CDR1 MNHEY and CDR2 SVGAGI.